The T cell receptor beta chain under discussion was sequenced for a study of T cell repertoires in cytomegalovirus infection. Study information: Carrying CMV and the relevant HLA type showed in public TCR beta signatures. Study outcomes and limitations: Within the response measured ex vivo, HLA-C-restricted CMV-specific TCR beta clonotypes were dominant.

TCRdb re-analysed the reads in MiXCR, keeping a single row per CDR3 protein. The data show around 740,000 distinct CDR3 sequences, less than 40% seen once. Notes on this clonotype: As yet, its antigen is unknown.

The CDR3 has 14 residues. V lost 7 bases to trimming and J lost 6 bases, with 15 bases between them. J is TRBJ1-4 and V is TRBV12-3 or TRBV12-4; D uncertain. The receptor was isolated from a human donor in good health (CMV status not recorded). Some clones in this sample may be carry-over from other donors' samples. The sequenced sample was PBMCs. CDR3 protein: CASTSWASHEKLFF. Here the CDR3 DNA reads TGTGCCAGCACCTCATGGGCAAGCCATGAAAAACTGTTTTTT.